The entry below gives a single T cell receptor beta chain sequence along with its context. CDR3 length: 15 amino acids. Trimming pared 3 bases from V and 4 bases from J, leaving 16 bases between. RNA extraction gave at least 5 micrograms of total RNA per sample. This sample is part of a study of blood T cells in healthy people across ages. Using a J-beta primer mix together with a sample-barcoded 5' primer, a second PCR was run for roughly 7 to 11 cycles. TCRdb re-called the 5' RACE reads through MiXCR, storing one row per CDR3 protein. The table includes almost 550,000 distinct CDR3 sequences, around 24% detected once. These data are also associated with another study on T cells of mothers and their children.

This TCR was sampled from a boy younger than 18 in good health. This chain uses TRBV12-3 or TRBV12-4 with TRBJ2-7; D is undetermined. Specimen: blood. DNA for the CDR3: TGTGCCAGCAGTTTTTCGGTTAATCGTGGGTACGAGCAGTACTTC. It translates to CASSFSVNRGYEQYF.